This T cell receptor beta chain was recovered during a study of blood T cell repertoires in COVID-19. Study-level background: The cDNA or gDNA used as material had been derived from T cells, B-cell-depleted T cells, or PBMCs.

Original processing methods: Amplification from reference gene primers served as the basis for estimated nucleated cell counts. Measured with immunoSEQ multiplex PCR; TCRdb has only the in-frame clones, and not every one. D and trimming were read from the DNA, whereas the V and J calls and clone size are those reported in that table. The sample shows roughly 100,000 clones, roughly 80% of them seen only once. This CDR3 contains 15 residues. The trim removed 6 bases at V and 5 bases at J, leaving 10 bases unmatched. CDR1 is DFQATT, CDR2 SNEGSKA, per germline (reference sequence). Only one count was recorded for this clone.

This chain uses TRBV20-1 with TRBJ2-3, with 11 nucleotides matching TRBD2. Sequenced: peripheral blood. This TCR derives from a man in his fifties or sixties with acute or convalescent COVID-19. The CDR3 DNA follows: TGCAGTGCGAGTAGCGGGAGGGCTCGAATAGATACGCAGTATTTT. This codes for CSASSGRARIDTQYF.